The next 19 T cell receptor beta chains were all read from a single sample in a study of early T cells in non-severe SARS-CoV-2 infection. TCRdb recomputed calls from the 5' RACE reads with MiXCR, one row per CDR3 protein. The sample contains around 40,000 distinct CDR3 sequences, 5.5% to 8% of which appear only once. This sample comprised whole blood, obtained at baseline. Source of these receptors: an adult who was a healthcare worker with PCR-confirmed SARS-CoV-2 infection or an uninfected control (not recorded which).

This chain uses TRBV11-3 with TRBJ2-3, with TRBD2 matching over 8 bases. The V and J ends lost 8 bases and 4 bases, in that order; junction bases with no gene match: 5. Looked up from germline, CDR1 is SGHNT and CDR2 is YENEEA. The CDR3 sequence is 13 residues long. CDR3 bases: TGTGCCAGCGCGGGAGGAATGTCAGATACGCAGTATTTT. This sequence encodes CASAGGMSDTQYF.

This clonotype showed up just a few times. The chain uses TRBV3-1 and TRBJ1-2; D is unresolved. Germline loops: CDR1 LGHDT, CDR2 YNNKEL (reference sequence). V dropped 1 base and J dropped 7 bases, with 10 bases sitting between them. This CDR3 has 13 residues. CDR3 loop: CASSQAGNGGYTF. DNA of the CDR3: TGTGCCAGCAGCCAAGCCGGGAATGGTGGCTACACCTTC.

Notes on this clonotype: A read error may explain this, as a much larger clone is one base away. This CDR3 is CASSSGQGASEKLSF. The CDR3 DNA reads as TGTGCCAGCAGTTCGGGACAGGGGGCAAGTGAAAAACTGTCTTTT. J is TRBJ1-4 and V is TRBV12-3 or TRBV12-4, with 12 nucleotides matching TRBD1. The CDR3 extends over 15 amino acids.

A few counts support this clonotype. In DNA, the CDR3 is TGTGCCTGGAGTGCTGGCAGACTAGTTGAAGCCAAAAACATTCAGTACTTC. Translation: CAWSAGRLVEAKNIQYF. The chain has TRBV30 and TRBJ2-4, with TRBD2 as a possible D gene (6 bases). CDR1 and CDR2 from the germline V gene are GTSNPN and SVGIG (reference sequence). CDR3 length: 17 residues. Between the trimmed V and J ends, which lost 1 base and 0 bases, there was a span of 16 bases.

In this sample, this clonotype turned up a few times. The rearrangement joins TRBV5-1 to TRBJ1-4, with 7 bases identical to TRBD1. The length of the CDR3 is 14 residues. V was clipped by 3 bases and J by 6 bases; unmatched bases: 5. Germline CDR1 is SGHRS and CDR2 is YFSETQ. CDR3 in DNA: TGCGCCAGCAGCTGGGACAGCGGCTATGAAAAACTGTTTTTT. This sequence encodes CASSWDSGYEKLFF.

In nucleotides, the CDR3 is TGTGCCAGCAGCTTGGTTCCCGGCAGGTCCCTGGATGGCTACACCTTC. As protein: CASSLVPGRSLDGYTF. The genes are TRBV5-6 and TRBJ1-2; unclear D gene. Germline CDR1 and CDR2: SGHDT and YYEEEE. The CDR3 totals 16 residues. With 0 bases removed from V and 6 bases from J, the gap between germline ends came to 18 bases.

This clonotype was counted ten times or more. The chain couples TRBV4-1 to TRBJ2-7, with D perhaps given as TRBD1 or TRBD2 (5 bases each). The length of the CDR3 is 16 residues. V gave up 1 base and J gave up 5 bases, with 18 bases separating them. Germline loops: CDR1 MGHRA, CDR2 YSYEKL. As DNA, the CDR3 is TGCGCCAGCAGCCAAGGAGGGGCGGTTAGGTCGCACGAGCAGTACTTC. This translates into CASSQGGAVRSHEQYF.

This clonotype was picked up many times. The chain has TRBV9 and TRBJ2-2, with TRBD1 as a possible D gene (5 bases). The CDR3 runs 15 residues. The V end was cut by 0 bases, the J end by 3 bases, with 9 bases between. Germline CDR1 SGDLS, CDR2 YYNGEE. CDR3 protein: CASSVDSGYTGELFF. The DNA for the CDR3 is TGTGCCAGCAGCGTAGATTCAGGGTACACCGGGGAGCTGTTTTTT.

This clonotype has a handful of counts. The CDR3: CASSSGGGAKNIQYF. The CDR3 nucleotides read TGTGCCAGCAGTTCCGGTGGGGGGGCCAAAAACATTCAGTACTTC. The chain has TRBV28 and TRBJ2-4; tentatively, D is TRBD2 (6 bases). Trimming shortened V by 4 bases and J by 1 base, and 11 bases separated the two germline ends. From germline, CDR1 is MDHEN and CDR2 SYDVKM. This CDR3 region has 15 residues.

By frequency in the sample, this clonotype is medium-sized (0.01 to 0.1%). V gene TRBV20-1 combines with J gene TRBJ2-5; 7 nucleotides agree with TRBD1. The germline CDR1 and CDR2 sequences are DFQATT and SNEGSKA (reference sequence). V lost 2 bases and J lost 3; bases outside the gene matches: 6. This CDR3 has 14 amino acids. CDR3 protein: CSARRWGQKETQYF. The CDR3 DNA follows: TGCAGTGCTAGAAGGTGGGGACAGAAAGAGACCCAGTACTTC.

For the CDR3, the DNA is TGTGCCAGCAGCTTAGGGGGGGCGTCAAGCTCCTACAATGAGCAGTTCTTC. Its translation: CASSLGGASSSYNEQFF. This rearrangement joins TRBV7-3 to TRBJ2-1, with a weak D call TRBD2 (7 bases). V was shortened by 2 bases and J by 0 bases, with 14 bases between the two germline ends. Germline V gene lookup returns CDR1 SGHTA and CDR2 FQGTGA. The CDR3 covers 17 residues.

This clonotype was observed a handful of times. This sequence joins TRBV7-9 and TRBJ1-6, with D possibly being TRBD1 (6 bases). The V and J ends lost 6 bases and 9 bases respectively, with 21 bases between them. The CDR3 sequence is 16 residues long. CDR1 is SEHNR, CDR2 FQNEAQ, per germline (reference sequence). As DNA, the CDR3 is TGTGCCAGCAGTAATTCTAAAAGGACAGATCGTTCACCCCTCCACTTT. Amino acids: CASSNSKRTDRSPLHF.

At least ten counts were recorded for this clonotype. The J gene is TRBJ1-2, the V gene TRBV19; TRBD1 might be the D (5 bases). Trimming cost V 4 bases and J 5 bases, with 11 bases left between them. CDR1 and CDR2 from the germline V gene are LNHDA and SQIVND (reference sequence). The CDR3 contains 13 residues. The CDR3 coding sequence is TGTGCCAGTAGTACAGGAGGGACGTATGGCTACACCTTC. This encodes CASSTGGTYGYTF.

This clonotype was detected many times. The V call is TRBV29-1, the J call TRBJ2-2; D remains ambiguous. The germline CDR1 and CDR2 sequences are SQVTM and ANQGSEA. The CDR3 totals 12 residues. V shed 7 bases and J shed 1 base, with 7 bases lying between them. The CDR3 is CSAKVNTGELFF. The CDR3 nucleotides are TGCAGCGCCAAAGTGAACACCGGGGAGCTGTTTTTT.

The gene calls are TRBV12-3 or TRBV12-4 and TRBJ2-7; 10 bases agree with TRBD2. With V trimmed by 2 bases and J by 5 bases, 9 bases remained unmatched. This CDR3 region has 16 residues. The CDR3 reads CASSLTSGTLGNEQYF. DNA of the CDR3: TGTGCCAGCAGTTTAACTAGCGGGACCCTAGGGAACGAGCAGTACTTC.

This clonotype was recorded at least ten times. The CDR3 is CASSSYTSDRGLRGEQFF. Here the CDR3 DNA reads TGTGCCAGCAGTTCCTACACCTCTGACAGGGGACTCCGGGGCGAGCAGTTCTTC. V and J are TRBV28 and TRBJ2-1; 8 nucleotides match TRBD1. The CDR3 contains 18 residues. Losses at the gene ends were 4 bases for V and 10 bases for J; bases not matched to a gene: 21. CDR1 and CDR2 from the germline V gene are MDHEN and SYDVKM.

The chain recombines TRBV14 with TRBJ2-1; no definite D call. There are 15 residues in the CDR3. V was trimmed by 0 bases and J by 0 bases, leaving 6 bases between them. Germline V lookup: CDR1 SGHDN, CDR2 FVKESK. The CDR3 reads CASSQDMSSYNEQFF. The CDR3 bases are TGTGCCAGCAGCCAAGATATGAGCTCCTACAATGAGCAGTTCTTC.

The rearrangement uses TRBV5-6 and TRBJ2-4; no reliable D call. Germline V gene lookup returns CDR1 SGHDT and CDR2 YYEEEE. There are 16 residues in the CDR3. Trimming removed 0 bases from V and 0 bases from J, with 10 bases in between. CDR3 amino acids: CASSLVGGLAKNIQYF. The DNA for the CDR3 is TGTGCCAGCAGCTTGGTGGGCGGTCTAGCCAAAAACATTCAGTACTTC.

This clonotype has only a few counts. The CDR3 coding sequence is TGCGCCAGCAGCCAAGAGAGGGATACGCAGTATTTT. Translating gives CASSQERDTQYF. The V and J genes are TRBV4-3 and TRBJ2-3; no reliable D call. Germline V gene data show CDR1 as LGHNA and CDR2 as YSLEER. V lost 0 bases and J 6 bases, leaving 4 bases between the germline ends. The CDR3 is 12 amino acids.